Shown below are 3 T cell receptor beta chains from a single sample sequenced in a study of blood T cells in healthy people across ages. It was with a sample-barcoded 5' primer and a J-beta primer mix that a second PCR of about 7 to 12 cycles was run. TCRdb passed the 5' RACE reads through MiXCR, listing each CDR3 protein once. Found here are over a million distinct CDR3 sequences, approximately 40% of them singletons; the top ten hold 7% to 9.5%. Source material: blood. The source of these receptors is a woman between 18 and 30 years old in good health.

J is TRBJ2-3 and V is TRBV2; D is possibly TRBD2 (5 bases). Germline V gene sequence: CDR1 SNHLY, CDR2 FYNNEI. This CDR3 is built from 14 residues. V was shortened by 7 bases and J by 3 bases, with 14 bases between the two germline ends. The CDR3 spells CASNRGRRTDTQYF. CDR3 nucleotide sequence: TGTGCCAGCAATCGAGGGCGCCGAACAGATACGCAGTATTTT.

This clonotype was detected ten times or more. The CDR3 region is CSAREGEQFF. The CDR3 DNA reads TGCAGCGCAAGGGAGGGCGAGCAGTTCTTC. The chain couples TRBV29-1 to TRBJ2-1; 7 bases fit TRBD2. Germline V gene data show CDR1 as SQVTM and CDR2 as ANQGSEA. The CDR3 is made up of 10 amino acids. After removal of 7 bases from V and 10 bases from J, the junction contained 4 bases not matched to a gene.

This clonotype was observed a few times. This chain joins TRBV7-2 and TRBJ2-1; 13 nucleotides line up with TRBD2. The V and J ends lost 2 bases and 10 bases, in that order; junction bases with no gene match: 11. CDR1 is SGHTA and CDR2 is FQGNSA in the germline V gene. The CDR3 is made up of 17 amino acids. This CDR3 is CASSLSGLLAGGEEQFF. CDR3 DNA sequence: TGTGCCAGCAGCTTATCGGGTCTACTAGCGGGAGGGGAGGAGCAGTTCTTC.